Following are 10 T cell receptor beta chains from one sample sequenced in a study of shared clonotypes between healthy human individuals. Naive CD8 populations comprised CD45RO-negative cells positively selected for CCR7, excluding terminally differentiated effector memory CD45RA+ cells. The repertoire was sequenced with immunoSEQ multiplex PCR; TCRdb's copy has only in-frame clones and lacks some. The sample records roughly 2.1 million clones, about 92% being singletons. Material for sequencing was naive CD8+ T cells from PBMCs. Receptors were obtained from a man younger than 35 in good health. Some clones in this sample may be carry-over from other donors' samples.

In this sample, this clone turned up once. In the same sample, other DNA sequences code for this CDR3. V is TRBV19 and J is TRBJ1-1; D gene unclear. The CDR3 sequence is 14 residues long. Between the trimmed V and J ends, which lost 3 bases and 0 bases, there was a span of 8 bases. CDR1 and CDR2 from the germline V gene are LNHDA and SQIVND (reference sequence). The CDR3 DNA reads TGTGCCAGTAGTATGGGCAGAATGAACACTGAAGCTTTCTTT. Translation: CASSMGRMNTEAFF.

This chain connects TRBV4-1 to TRBJ1-4, with 7 bases matching TRBD1. Germline CDR1 is MGHRA and CDR2 is YSYEKL. This CDR3 contains 15 residues. Trimming removed 4 bases from V and 7 bases from J; junction bases left unmatched: 9. The CDR3 DNA sequence: TGCGCCAGCAGCCCACGACAGGGTCTGCGTGAAAAACTGTTTTTT. It codes for CASSPRQGLREKLFF.

This chain links TRBV2 with TRBJ2-1; tentatively, D is TRBD2 (6 bases). V was trimmed by 1 base and J by 6 bases, leaving 13 bases between them. This CDR3 region has 15 residues. Per germline, CDR1 SNHLY and CDR2 FYNNEI. The CDR3 DNA sequence: TGTGCCAGCAGTGAAGTCGGGAGAACGGGCAATGAGCAGTTCTTC. Its protein is CASSEVGRTGNEQFF.

The CDR3 here is CASSLLLSGGNSYEQYF. Written as DNA, the CDR3 is TGTGCCAGCAGCTTATTGCTAAGTGGCGGGAACTCCTACGAGCAGTACTTC. The chain carries TRBV7-8 and TRBJ2-7; D perhaps matches TRBD2 (6 bases). The CDR3 sequence is 17 residues long. CDR1 and CDR2 from the germline V gene are SGHVS and FQNEAQ. With 2 bases removed from V and 0 bases from J, the gap between germline ends came to 17 bases.

V is TRBV2 and J is TRBJ1-4; unclear D gene. CDR3 length: 14 residues. The germline V and J ends were trimmed by 4 bases and 2 bases, with 8 bases remaining between them. Germline V gene sequence: CDR1 SNHLY, CDR2 FYNNEI. The CDR3 DNA reads as TGTGCCAGCAGTGGAGGTTTCACTAATGAAAAACTGTTTTTT. Its protein product is CASSGGFTNEKLFF. The full variable domain, with the rest looked up from reference TRBV2 and TRBJ1-4, is EPEVTQTPSHQVTQMGQEVILRCVPISNHLYFYWYRQILGQKVEFLVSFYNNEISEKSEIFDDQFSVERPDGSNFTLKIRSTKLEDSAMYFCASSGGFTNEKLFFGSGTQLSVL.

J is TRBJ2-3 and V is TRBV2, with TRBD1 matching over 9 bases. V was clipped by 1 base and J by 3 bases; unmatched bases: 5. Germline CDR1 and CDR2: SNHLY and FYNNEI. The CDR3 extends over 16 amino acids. CDR3 DNA: TGTGCCAGCAGTGAAGTAGGGACAGGGTTTACAGATACGCAGTATTTT. It is translated as CASSEVGTGFTDTQYF. The full variable domain, completed using reference TRBV2 and TRBJ2-3, is EPEVTQTPSHQVTQMGQEVILRCVPISNHLYFYWYRQILGQKVEFLVSFYNNEISEKSEIFDDQFSVERPDGSNFTLKIRSTKLEDSAMYFCASSEVGTGFTDTQYFGPGTRLTVL.

The chain recombines TRBV28 with TRBJ2-5, with D tentatively TRBD2 (5 bases). Germline CDR1 MDHEN, CDR2 SYDVKM. V lost 7 bases to trimming and J lost 5 bases, with 14 bases between them. The CDR3 spans 13 residues. The CDR3 sequence: CASTMGPGETQYF. The CDR3 region has the DNA TGTGCCAGCACCATGGGCCCGGGGGAGACCCAGTACTTC.

This chain connects TRBV10-1 to TRBJ2-3; a possible D gene is TRBD1 (6 bases). This CDR3 contains 13 residues. Looked up from germline, CDR1 is WNHNN and CDR2 is SYGVQD (reference sequence). V lost 1 base and J lost 13, with 15 bases in between. This CDR3 is CASSEFRTAIKYF. The CDR3, as DNA: TGCGCCAGCAGTGAGTTCAGGACAGCTATCAAGTATTTT.

This chain joins TRBV7-9 and TRBJ2-7, with D possibly TRBD1 on 6 matching bases. The CDR3 covers 15 residues. Trimming took 1 base from V and 4 from J, leaving 14 bases between them. Germline loops: CDR1 SEHNR, CDR2 FQNEAQ (reference sequence). CDR3 DNA: TGTGCCAGCAGCTTAGAGACCGGGACAAAGTACGAGCAGTACTTC. This codes for CASSLETGTKYEQYF.

The chain recombines TRBV19 with TRBJ2-7; perhaps TRBD1 as D (5 bases). Germline CDR1 is LNHDA and CDR2 is SQIVND (reference sequence). Trimming removed 3 bases at V and 3 bases at J, with 24 bases between. The length of the CDR3 is 18 residues. CDR3 coding DNA: TGTGCCAGTAGTATTGGGTTCACAGGTGGTGAGGATTACTACGAGCAGTACTTC. This gives the protein CASSIGFTGGEDYYEQYF.